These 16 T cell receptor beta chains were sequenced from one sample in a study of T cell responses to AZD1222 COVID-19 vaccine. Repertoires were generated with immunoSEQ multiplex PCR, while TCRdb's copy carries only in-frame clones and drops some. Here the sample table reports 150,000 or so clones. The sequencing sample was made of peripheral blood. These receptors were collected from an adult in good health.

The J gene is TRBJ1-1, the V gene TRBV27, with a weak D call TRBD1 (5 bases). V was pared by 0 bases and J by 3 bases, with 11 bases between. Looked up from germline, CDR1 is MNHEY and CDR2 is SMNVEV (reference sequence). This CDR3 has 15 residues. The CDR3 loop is CASSLSGGMYTEAFF. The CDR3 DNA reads TGTGCCAGCAGTTTATCGGGGGGTATGTACACTGAAGCTTTCTTT.

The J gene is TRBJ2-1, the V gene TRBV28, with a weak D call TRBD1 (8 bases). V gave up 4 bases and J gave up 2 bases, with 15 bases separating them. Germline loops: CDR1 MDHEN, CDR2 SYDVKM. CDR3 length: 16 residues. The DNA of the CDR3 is TGTGCCAGCAGTTCCAGACAGGGGAGGGCCTACAATGAGCAGTTCTTC. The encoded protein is CASSSRQGRAYNEQFF.

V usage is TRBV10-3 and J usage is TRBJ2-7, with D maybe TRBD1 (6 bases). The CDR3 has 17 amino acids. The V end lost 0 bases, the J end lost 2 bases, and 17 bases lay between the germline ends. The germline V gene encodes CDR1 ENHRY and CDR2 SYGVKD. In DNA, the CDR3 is TGTGCCATCAGTGAGTCGACTCTCGACAGGAGAACCTACGAGCAGTACTTC. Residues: CAISESTLDRRTYEQYF.

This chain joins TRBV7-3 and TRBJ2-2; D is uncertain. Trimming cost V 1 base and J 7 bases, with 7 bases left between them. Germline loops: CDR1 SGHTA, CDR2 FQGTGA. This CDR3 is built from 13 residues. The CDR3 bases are TGTGCCAGCAGCTTAAATTTCGGCGGGGAGCTGTTTTTT. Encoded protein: CASSLNFGGELFF. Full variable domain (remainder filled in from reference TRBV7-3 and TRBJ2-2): GAGVSQTPSNKVTEKGKYVELRCDPISGHTALYWYRQSLGQGPEFLIYFQGTGAADDSGLPNDRFFAVRPEGSVSTLKIQRTERGDSAVYLCASSLNFGGELFFGEGSRLTVL.

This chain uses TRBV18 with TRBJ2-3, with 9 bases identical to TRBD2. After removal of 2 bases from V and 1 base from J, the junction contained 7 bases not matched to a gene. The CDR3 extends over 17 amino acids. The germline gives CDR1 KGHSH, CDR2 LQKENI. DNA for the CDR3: TGTGCCAGCTCACCAACCCCCGCTAGCGGGGGCACAGATACGCAGTATTTT. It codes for CASSPTPASGGTDTQYF. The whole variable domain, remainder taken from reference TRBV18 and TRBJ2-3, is NAGVMQNPRHLVRRRGQEARLRCSPMKGHSHVYWYRQLPEEGLKFMVYLQKENIIDESGMPKERFSAEFPKEGPSILRIQQVVRGDSAAYFCASSPTPASGGTDTQYFGPGTRLTVL.

CDR3 protein: CATVSGELTGGQETQYF. The CDR3 region has the DNA TGCGCCACCGTAAGCGGGGAACTCACCGGGGGCCAAGAGACCCAGTACTTC. This rearrangement joins TRBV23-1 to TRBJ2-5, with 7 bases matching TRBD2. TRBV23-1 carries the ORF label, with uncertain function. The length of the CDR3 is 17 residues. Unmatched junction bases numbered 18, after V lost 10 bases and J lost 1 base.

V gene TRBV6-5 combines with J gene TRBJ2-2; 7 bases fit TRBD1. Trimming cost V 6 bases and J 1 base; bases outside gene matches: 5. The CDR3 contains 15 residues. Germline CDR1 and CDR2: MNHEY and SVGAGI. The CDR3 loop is CASRADRVNTGELFF. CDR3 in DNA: TGTGCCAGCAGAGCCGACAGGGTGAACACCGGGGAGCTGTTTTTT.

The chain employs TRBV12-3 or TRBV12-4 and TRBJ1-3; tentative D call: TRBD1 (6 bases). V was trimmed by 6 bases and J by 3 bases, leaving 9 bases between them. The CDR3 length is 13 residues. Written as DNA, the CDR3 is TGTGCCAGCAGGGGGGGCTATGGAAACACCATATATTTT. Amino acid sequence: CASRGGYGNTIYF.

The CDR3: CASTSGGGNTGELFF. The CDR3 region has the DNA TGCGCCAGCACCAGCGGGGGGGGGAACACCGGGGAGCTGTTTTTT. This chain connects TRBV10-2 to TRBJ2-2, with 10 bases that match TRBD2. V dropped 7 bases and J dropped 1; count of bases not matched to a gene: 3. Germline V gives CDR1 WSHSY, CDR2 SAAADI. CDR3 size: 15 residues.

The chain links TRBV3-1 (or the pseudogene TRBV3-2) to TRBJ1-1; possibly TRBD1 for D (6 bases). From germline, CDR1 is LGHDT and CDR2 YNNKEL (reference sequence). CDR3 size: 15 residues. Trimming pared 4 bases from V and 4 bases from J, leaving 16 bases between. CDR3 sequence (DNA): TGTGCCAGCAGCCCCCCGGTAGGGGGATCCACTGAAGCTTTCTTT. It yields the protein CASSPPVGGSTEAFF.

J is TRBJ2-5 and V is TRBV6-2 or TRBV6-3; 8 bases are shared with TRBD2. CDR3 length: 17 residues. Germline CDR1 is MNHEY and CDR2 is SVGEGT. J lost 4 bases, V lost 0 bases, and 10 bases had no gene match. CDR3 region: CASSYSSGGGLGETQYF. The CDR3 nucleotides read TGTGCCAGCAGTTACTCGTCTGGCGGGGGGTTAGGAGAGACCCAGTACTTC.

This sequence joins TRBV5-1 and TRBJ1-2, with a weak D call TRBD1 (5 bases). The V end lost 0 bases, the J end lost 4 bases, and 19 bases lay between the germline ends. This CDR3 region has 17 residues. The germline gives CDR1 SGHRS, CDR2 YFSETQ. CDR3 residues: CASSLEFGAARGYGYTF. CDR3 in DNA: TGCGCCAGCAGCTTGGAGTTTGGGGCAGCGAGGGGCTATGGCTACACCTTC.

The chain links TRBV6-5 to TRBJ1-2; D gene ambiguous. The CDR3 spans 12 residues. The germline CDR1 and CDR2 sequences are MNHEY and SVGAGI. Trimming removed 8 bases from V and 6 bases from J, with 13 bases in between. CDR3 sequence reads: CASDGRGHGYTF. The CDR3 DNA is TGTGCCAGCGACGGACGAGGGCATGGCTACACCTTC.

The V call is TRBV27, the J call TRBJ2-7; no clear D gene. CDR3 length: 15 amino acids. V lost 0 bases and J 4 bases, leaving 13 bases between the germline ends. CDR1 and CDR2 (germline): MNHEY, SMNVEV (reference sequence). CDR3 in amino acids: CASSLSAPTSYEQYF. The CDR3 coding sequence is TGTGCCAGCAGTTTATCGGCCCCAACGAGTTACGAGCAGTACTTC.

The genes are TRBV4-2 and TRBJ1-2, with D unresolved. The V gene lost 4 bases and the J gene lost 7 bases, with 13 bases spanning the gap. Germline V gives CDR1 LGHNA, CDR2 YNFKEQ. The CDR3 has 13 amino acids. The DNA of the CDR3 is TGTGCCAGCAGCCGCACGCCGAGAAGTGGCTACACCTTC. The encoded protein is CASSRTPRSGYTF.

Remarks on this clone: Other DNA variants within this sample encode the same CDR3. The CDR3 sequence is CASSLTGGDTEAFF. Written as DNA, the CDR3 is TGCGCCAGCAGCTTAACAGGGGGGGACACTGAAGCTTTCTTT. The rearrangement joins TRBV5-1 to TRBJ1-1; TRBD1 matches at 8 bases. Germline CDR1 SGHRS, CDR2 YFSETQ. V shed 2 bases and J 3 bases; nucleotides not matched to a gene: 3. The length of the CDR3 is 14 residues.